There are a few counts of the clone carrying this T cell receptor (beta chain). Its antigen remains unidentified. These data come from a study of CD8 T cells in ankylosing spondylitis. Looked up from germline, CDR1 is MNHNS and CDR2 is SASEGT. V was pared by 5 bases and J by 0 bases, with 13 bases between. This CDR3 contains 15 residues. In making TCR beta libraries, quantitative 5'-RACE with molecular barcodes was used. TCRdb itself ran the 5' RACE reads through MiXCR, one entry per CDR3 protein. The sample carries around 90,000 distinct CDR3 sequences, approximately 30% recorded once. Findings and caveats of the study: Among TCR beta sequences, a motif of eight highly homologous variants appeared characteristic of ankylosing spondylitis blood. Researchers reportedly found disease-linked clones significantly enriched in matched ankylosing spondylitis synovial fluid.

The material sequenced was blood, either unsorted or a sorted T cell fraction (not recorded which). V usage is TRBV6-1 and J usage is TRBJ1-2; weak D call: TRBD1 (5 bases). The clonotype comes from a male donor with ankylosing spondylitis or in good health (not recorded which). CDR3 nucleotides: TGTGCCAGCAGTCCGGAGACGGGGCCTAACTATGGCTACACCTTC. The encoded protein is CASSPETGPNYGYTF.